This paragraph reports one T cell receptor (beta chain). The iRepertoire nested amplicon-rescue multiplex PCR amplified TCR alpha and beta CDR3s from RNA. TCRdb used MiXCR to reprocess the multiplex PCR reads, holding one entry per CDR3 protein. Among about 140,000 distinct CDR3 sequences listed, 30% to 40% were seen once. This sample stems from a study of glioma-infiltrating T cells. Germline loops: CDR1 GTSNPN, CDR2 SVGIG (reference sequence). V was shortened by 3 bases and J by 0 bases, with 8 bases between the two germline ends. The CDR3 totals 13 residues. The rearrangement links TRBV30 to TRBJ1-1, with D uncertain. Sequenced material: glioma tissue, nonneoplastic brain tissue, or PBMCs (not recorded which). The receptor was isolated from a human donor with low-grade glioma or glioblastoma, undergoing nonglioma brain surgery, or in good health (not recorded which). The CDR3, as DNA: TGTGCCTGGAGATACACACTGAACACTGAAGCTTTCTTT. It translates to CAWRYTLNTEAFF.